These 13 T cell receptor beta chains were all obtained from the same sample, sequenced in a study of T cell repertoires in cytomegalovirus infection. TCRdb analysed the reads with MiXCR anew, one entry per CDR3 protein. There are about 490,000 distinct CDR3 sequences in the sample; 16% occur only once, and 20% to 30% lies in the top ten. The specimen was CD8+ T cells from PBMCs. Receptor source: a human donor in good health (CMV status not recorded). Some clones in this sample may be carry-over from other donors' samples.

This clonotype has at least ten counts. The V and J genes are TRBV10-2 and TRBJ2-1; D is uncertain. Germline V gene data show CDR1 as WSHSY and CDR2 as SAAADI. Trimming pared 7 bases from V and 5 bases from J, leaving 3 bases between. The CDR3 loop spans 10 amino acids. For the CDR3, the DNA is TGCGCCAGCATGGACAATGAGCAGTTCTTC. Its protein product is CASMDNEQFF.

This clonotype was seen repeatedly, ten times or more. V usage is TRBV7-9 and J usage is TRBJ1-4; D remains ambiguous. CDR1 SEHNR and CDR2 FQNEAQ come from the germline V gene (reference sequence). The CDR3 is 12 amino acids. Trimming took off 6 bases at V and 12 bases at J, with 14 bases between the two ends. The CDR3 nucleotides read TGTGCCAGCAGTTCGGATGCCGGGGAACTGTTTTTT. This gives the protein CASSSDAGELFF.

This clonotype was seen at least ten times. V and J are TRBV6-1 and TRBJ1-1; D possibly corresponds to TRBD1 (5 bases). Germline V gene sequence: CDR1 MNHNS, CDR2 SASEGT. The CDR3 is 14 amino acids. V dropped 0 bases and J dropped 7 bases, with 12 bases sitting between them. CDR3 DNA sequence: TGTGCCAGCAGTGAAGCGGAAATAGGGGATGAAGCTTTCTTT. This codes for CASSEAEIGDEAFF.

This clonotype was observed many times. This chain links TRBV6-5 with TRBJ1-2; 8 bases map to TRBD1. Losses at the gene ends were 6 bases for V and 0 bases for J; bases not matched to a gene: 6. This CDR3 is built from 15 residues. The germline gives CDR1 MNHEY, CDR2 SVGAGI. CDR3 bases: TGTGCCAGCAGGGACCTGACAGGGGCTAACTATGGCTACACCTTC. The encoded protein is CASRDLTGANYGYTF.

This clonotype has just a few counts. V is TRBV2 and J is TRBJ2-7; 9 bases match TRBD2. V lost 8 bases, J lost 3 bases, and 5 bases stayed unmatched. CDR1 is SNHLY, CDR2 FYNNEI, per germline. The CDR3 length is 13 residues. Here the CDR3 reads CASVAGEGYEQYF. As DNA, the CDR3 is TGTGCCAGCGTAGCGGGAGAGGGCTACGAGCAGTACTTC.

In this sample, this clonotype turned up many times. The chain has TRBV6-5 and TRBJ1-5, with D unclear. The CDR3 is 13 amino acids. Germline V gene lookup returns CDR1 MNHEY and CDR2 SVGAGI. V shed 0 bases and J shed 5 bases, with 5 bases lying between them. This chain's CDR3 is CASSYSGYQPQHF. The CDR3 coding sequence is TGTGCCAGCAGTTACTCTGGTTATCAGCCCCAGCATTTT.

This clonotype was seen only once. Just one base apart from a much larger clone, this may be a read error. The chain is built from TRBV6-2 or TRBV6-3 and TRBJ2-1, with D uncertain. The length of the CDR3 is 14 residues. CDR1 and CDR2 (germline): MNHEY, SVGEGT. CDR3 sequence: CASSPIKPMNEQVF. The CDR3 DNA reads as TGTGCCAGCAGTCCGATTAAACCCATGAATGAGCAGGTCTTC.

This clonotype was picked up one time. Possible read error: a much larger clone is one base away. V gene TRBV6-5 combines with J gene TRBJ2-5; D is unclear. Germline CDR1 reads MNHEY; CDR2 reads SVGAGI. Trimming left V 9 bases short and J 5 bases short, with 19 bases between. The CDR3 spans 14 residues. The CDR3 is CARSPDETAETQYF. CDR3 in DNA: TGTGCCAGAAGCCCTGATGAAACGGCGGAGACCCAGTACTTC.

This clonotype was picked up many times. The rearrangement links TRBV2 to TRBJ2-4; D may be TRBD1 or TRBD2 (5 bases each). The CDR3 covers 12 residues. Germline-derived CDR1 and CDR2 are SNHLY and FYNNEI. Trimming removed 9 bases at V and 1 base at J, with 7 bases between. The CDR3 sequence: CARGPAKNIQYF. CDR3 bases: TGTGCCAGGGGACCTGCCAAAAACATTCAGTACTTC.

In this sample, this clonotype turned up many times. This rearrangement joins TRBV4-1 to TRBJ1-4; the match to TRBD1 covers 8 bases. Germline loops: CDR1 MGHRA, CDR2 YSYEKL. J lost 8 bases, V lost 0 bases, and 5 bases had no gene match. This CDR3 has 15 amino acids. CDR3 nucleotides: TGCGCCAGCAGCCAAGAGGACAGGGAAGGGGAAAAACTGTTTTTT. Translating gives CASSQEDREGEKLFF.

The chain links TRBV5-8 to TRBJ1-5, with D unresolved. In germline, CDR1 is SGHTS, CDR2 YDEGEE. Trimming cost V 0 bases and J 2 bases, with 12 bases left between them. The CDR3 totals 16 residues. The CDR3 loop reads CASSLGEGFGNQPQHF. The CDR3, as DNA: TGTGCCAGCAGCTTGGGGGAGGGTTTTGGCAATCAGCCCCAGCATTTT.

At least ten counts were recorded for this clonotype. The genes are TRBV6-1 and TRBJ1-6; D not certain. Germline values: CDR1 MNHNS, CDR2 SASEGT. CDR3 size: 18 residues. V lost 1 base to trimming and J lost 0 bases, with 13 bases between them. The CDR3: CASSEVEFMSSYNSPLHF. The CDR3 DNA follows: TGTGCCAGCAGTGAAGTGGAGTTTATGAGCTCCTATAATTCACCCCTCCACTTT.

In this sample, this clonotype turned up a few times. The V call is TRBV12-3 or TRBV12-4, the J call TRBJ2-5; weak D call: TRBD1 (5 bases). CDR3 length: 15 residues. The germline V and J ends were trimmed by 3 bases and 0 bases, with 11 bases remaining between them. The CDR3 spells CASSLKDKYQETQYF. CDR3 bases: TGTGCCAGCAGTTTGAAGGACAAGTACCAAGAGACCCAGTACTTC.